Detailed here is one TCR beta chain. Followed over time, Seattle patients had been enrolled while infection was active. Authors' analysis steps: The authors estimated nucleated cell counts from reference gene primer amplification. TCRdb keeps only in-frame clones here, not all; method: immunoSEQ multiplex PCR. D and trimming come from the DNA, and the V and J calls and clone size come from that table. The profile shows fewer than 300,000 clones, about 80% of them singletons. This record comes from a study of blood T cell repertoires in COVID-19. Overall study: Some COVID-19 samples were acute and others convalescent; all came from the United States, Italy and Spain.

The germline V gene has CDR1 WSHSY and CDR2 SAAADI. The CDR3 contains 16 residues. The V and J ends lost 1 base and 4 bases, in that order; junction bases with no gene match: 8. The sequence was obtained from a person aged 70 to 80 with COVID-19, enrolled during active disease. The chain employs TRBV10-2 and TRBJ2-3, with TRBD2 matching 7 bases. Sequencing was carried out using peripheral blood. The CDR3 loop reads CASSELSGRVADTQYF. In DNA, the CDR3 is TGCGCCAGCAGTGAGTTGAGTGGGAGGGTTGCAGATACGCAGTATTTT.